This T cell receptor beta chain came from a study of blood T cell repertoires in COVID-19. Study summary: Samples taken during acute and convalescent COVID-19 were collected in the United States, Italy and Spain.

Participants spanned ages about 18 to 100 years and resided in over 20 US areas. Clinical history as reported by participants underpinned cohort assignment. The data were produced by immunoSEQ multiplex PCR, yet TCRdb's version contains in-frame clones alone and is incomplete. The sample lists roughly 250,000 clones; approximately 91% were seen once. Between the trimmed V and J ends, which lost 3 bases and 8 bases, there was a span of 25 bases. The CDR3 totals 18 residues. Germline V gene data show CDR1 as SGHTA and CDR2 as FQGNSA. The TCR was taken from a woman between 35 and 50 years old with acute COVID-19. The chain uses TRBV7-2 and TRBJ2-2; D is possibly TRBD2 (5 bases). The sequenced material came from PBMCs or T cells enriched from blood (not recorded which). CDR3 nucleotide sequence: TGTGCCAGCAGCTTTTTCGGCCGGGATACGATGGTTTCGGGGGAGCTGTTTTTT. This codes for CASSFFGRDTMVSGELFF.